This TCR beta chain was captured by sequencing in a study of T cells in localized non-small cell lung cancer. V shed 3 bases, J shed 5 bases, and the junction held 10 bases outside the gene matches. Per the germline V gene, CDR1 is SGHAT and CDR2 is FQDESV (reference sequence). This CDR3 region has 17 residues. Sequenced by immunoSEQ multiplex PCR; TCRdb stores in-frame clones only, minus some. The sample has 41,000 or so clones, about 90% seen once; the top ten hold over 2.5%. The input for sequencing was peripheral blood, taken before any cancer treatment. The V call is TRBV11-1, the J call TRBJ2-5; 12 bases line up with TRBD2. The sequence derives from a female donor aged 60 or older with stage I squamous cell lung carcinoma. CDR3 loop: CASSLWTSGEASETQYF. The CDR3 bases are TGTGCCAGCAGCTTGTGGACTAGCGGGGAGGCTTCGGAGACCCAGTACTTC. Together with reference TRBV11-1 and TRBJ2-5, the CDR3 gives the full variable domain: EAEVAQSPRYKITEKSQAVAFWCDPISGHATLYWYRQILGQGPELLVQFQDESVVDDSQLPKDRFSAERLKGVDSTLKIQPAELGDSAMYLCASSLWTSGEASETQYFGPGTRLLVL.